This T cell receptor (beta chain) originates from a study of blood T cell repertoires in COVID-19 (TCRdb year 2020). Background for the entire study: Samples from collaborators originated in the United States, Italy and Spain and spanned both the acute and convalescent phases of COVID-19. The prospective study material was composed of cDNA or gDNA derived from T cells, B-cell-depleted T cells, or PBMCs. The dataset comprised deeply sampled blood TCRbeta repertoires from subjects exposed to, actively infected with, or recovered from COVID-19. The repertoires were made available in a free public database intended to serve as a resource for research on the immune response to SARS-CoV-2. The samples were drawn from two sources: the first 160 participants of the ongoing ImmuneRACE study, and about 1,300 subjects contributed by 6 global collaborators. Nearly every sample came with metadata listing a de-identified subject ID, COVID-19 status, age in years and sex. Where available, HLA class I and class II types were obtained from metadata supplied by the sample provider rather than from assay-based typing.

About this clone itself: Its antigen is not yet known. Base-call qualities are not available, and no considerably larger clone is one nucleotide away.

The immunoSEQ Assay, a bias-controlled multiplex PCR, was used to amplify TCRbeta CDR3 regions from genomic DNA. On the study's bioinformatics: The number of nucleated cells in each sample was estimated by amplification of reference gene primers within the assay. To quantify the absolute abundance of each unique TCRbeta CDR3 rearrangement, sequence reads were collapsed and filtered. For each sample, productive Simpson clonality was calculated as the square root of Simpson's diversity index across productive rearrangements. Held by TCRdb, this immuneACCESS table contains in-frame sequences only and omits some clones. Under half of the omission traces to an unresolved V gene where checked; the cause of the rest is unknown. For V, J and clone size, that table is used; D and trimming come from the DNA. This sample gives approximately 36,000 clones in total; approximately 80% of them show up just once. Together, the top ten hold more than 4% of the sample.

Each collaborating institution followed its own protocols to collect whole blood in K2EDTA tubes. For TCRbeta analysis, collaborator samples were shipped as frozen whole blood, as isolated PBMCs, or as DNA extracted from either sample type. Relative to germline, V is 4 bases shorter and J is 4 bases shorter, with 8 bases between their ends. From the cysteine up to the phenylalanine, the CDR3 has a length of 12 residues. Here the CDR3 DNA is all that survives: 36 bases in frame from base 1. Via the germline V gene, CDR1 is SGDLS and CDR2 YYNGEE. Broad study findings and their caveats: Clinical and demographic metadata were provided uncurated, with the amount varying by source and participant.

The sequenced sample was peripheral blood. The sequence derives from a man aged 45-65 years with active COVID-19. The V and J segments used are TRBV9 and TRBJ1-2, with no reliable assignment of the D segment. DNA sequence: TGTGCCAGCAGCCCCCACTCCTATGGCTACACCTTC. Its translation is CASSPHSYGYTF.